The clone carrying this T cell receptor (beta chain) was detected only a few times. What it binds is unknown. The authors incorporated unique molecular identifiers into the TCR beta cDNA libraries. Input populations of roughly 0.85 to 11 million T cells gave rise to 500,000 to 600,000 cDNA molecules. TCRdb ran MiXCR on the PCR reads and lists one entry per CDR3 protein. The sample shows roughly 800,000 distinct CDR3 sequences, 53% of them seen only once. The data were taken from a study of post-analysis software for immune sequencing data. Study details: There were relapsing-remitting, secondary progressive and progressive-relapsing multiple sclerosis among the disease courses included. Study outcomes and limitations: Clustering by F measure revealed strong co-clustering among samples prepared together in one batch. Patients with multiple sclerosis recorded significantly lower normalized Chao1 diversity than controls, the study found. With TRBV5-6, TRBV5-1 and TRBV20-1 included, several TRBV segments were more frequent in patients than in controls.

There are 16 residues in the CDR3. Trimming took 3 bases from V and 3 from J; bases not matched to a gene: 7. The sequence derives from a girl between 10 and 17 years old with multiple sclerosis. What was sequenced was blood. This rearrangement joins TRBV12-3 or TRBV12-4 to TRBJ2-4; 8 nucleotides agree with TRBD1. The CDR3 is CASSFRSTGVKNIQYF. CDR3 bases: TGTGCCAGCAGTTTCCGCTCGACAGGGGTCAAAAACATTCAGTACTTC.